These 16 T cell receptor beta chains share one sample of origin, sequenced in a study of T cells in localized non-small cell lung cancer. Sequenced by immunoSEQ multiplex PCR; TCRdb stores in-frame clones only, minus some. The data hold about 61,000 clones, with 70% to 90% observed a single time. The input for sequencing was peripheral blood, taken before any cancer treatment. Receptors were obtained from a man aged 40 to 70 with stage I squamous cell lung carcinoma.

The genes are TRBV28 and TRBJ2-2, with 7 bases that match TRBD1. The CDR3 has 17 amino acids. Trimming removed 6 bases from V and 0 bases from J; junction bases left unmatched: 10. The germline V gene encodes CDR1 MDHEN and CDR2 SYDVKM. For the CDR3, the DNA is TGTGCCAGCAGCCTATACAGGGGCAGAGCGAACACCGGGGAGCTGTTTTTT. Translated: CASSLYRGRANTGELFF.

The rearrangement joins TRBV7-9 to TRBJ2-3, with D perhaps matching TRBD1 or TRBD2 (5 bases each). CDR1 and CDR2 from the germline V gene are SEHNR and FQNEAQ (reference sequence). Trimming left V 1 base short and J 2 bases short, with 13 bases between. The CDR3 length is 16 residues. The CDR3 DNA follows: TGTGCCAGCAGCTTAGTTGGGACGGGTCCCACAGATACGCAGTATTTT. Its translation is CASSLVGTGPTDTQYF.

The V and J genes are TRBV7-9 and TRBJ2-7; 7 bases fit TRBD2. This CDR3 comprises 17 residues. V shed 4 bases, J shed 7 bases, and the junction held 19 bases outside the gene matches. Germline values: CDR1 SEHNR, CDR2 FQNEAQ (reference sequence). CDR3 region: CASSSPPPSGISGEQYF. CDR3 sequence (DNA): TGTGCCAGCAGCTCGCCCCCACCTAGCGGAATTAGCGGGGAGCAGTACTTC.

There are a few counts of this clone. J is TRBJ1-5 and V is TRBV18; TRBD1 aligns across 8 bases. The CDR3 extends over 16 amino acids. CDR1 and CDR2 (germline): KGHSH, LQKENI. V lost 4 bases to trimming and J lost 7 bases; unmatched junction nucleotides: 12. The CDR3 loop is CASSRNGPGGGQPQHF. The CDR3 DNA reads TGTGCCAGCTCACGAAACGGACCAGGGGGCGGGCAGCCCCAGCATTTT.

The chain joins TRBV7-9 to TRBJ2-5, with 8 bases that match TRBD2. Germline CDR1 SEHNR, CDR2 FQNEAQ (reference sequence). V dropped 7 bases and J dropped 9; count of bases not matched to a gene: 13. The CDR3 runs 14 residues. The CDR3 protein is CASTPPAGELAQYF. The CDR3 region has the DNA TGTGCCAGCACCCCCCCAGCGGGAGAACTGGCCCAGTACTTC.

This chain uses TRBV6-5 with TRBJ2-7; 11 positions agree with TRBD2. Unmatched junction bases numbered 2, after V lost 8 bases and J lost 2 bases. From germline, CDR1 is MNHEY and CDR2 SVGAGI. CDR3 size: 13 residues. Written as DNA, the CDR3 is TGTGCCAGCGGGACTAGCGGTGCCTACGAGCAGTACTTC. This gives the protein CASGTSGAYEQYF.

This sequence joins TRBV5-6 and TRBJ1-2; D is ambiguous. Between the trimmed V and J ends, which lost 4 bases and 9 bases, there was a span of 13 bases. The CDR3 consists of 12 residues. Germline CDR1 reads SGHDT; CDR2 reads YYEEEE. CDR3 sequence reads: CASSPGTLSYTF. The CDR3 DNA sequence: TGTGCCAGCAGCCCCGGAACTCTGAGCTACACCTTC. The complete variable domain, with remaining parts taken from reference TRBV5-6 and TRBJ1-2, reads DAGVTQSPTHLIKTRGQQVTLRCSPKSGHDTVSWYQQALGQGPQFIFQYYEEEERQRGNFPDRFSGHQFPNYSSELNVNALLLGDSALYLCASSPGTLSYTFGSGTRLTVV.

This clone was counted a few times. The gene calls are TRBV7-9 and TRBJ2-1; D is possibly TRBD2 (6 bases). V lost 3 bases, J lost 9 bases, and 15 bases lay in between. CDR3 length equals 14 residues. Germline loops: CDR1 SEHNR, CDR2 FQNEAQ (reference sequence). As DNA, the CDR3 is TGTGCCAGCAGCTTCACCCGGGACTCCAGTGAGCAGTTCTTC. This codes for CASSFTRDSSEQFF.

The chain joins TRBV28 to TRBJ2-2; D remains ambiguous. The germline gives CDR1 MDHEN, CDR2 SYDVKM. The germline V and J ends were trimmed by 5 bases and 7 bases, with 11 bases remaining between them. The CDR3 length is 13 residues. The CDR3 spells CASSAPWVGELFF. CDR3 DNA: TGTGCCAGCAGTGCCCCATGGGTCGGGGAGCTGTTTTTT.

The V call is TRBV27, the J call TRBJ2-1, with D perhaps matching TRBD1 or TRBD2 (5 bases each). Deletions cut 1 base from V and 7 bases from J, with 11 bases between. Germline-derived CDR1 and CDR2 are MNHEY and SMNVEV (reference sequence). The CDR3 extends over 14 amino acids. DNA for the CDR3: TGTGCCAGCAGTTTATTGGGACCTCCTAATGAGCAGTTCTTC. Amino acid sequence: CASSLLGPPNEQFF.

The rearrangement uses TRBV6-1 and TRBJ2-5; 8 bases are a match to TRBD2. The germline V gene encodes CDR1 MNHNS and CDR2 SASEGT. V gave up 2 bases and J gave up 9 bases; unmatched junction bases: 5. The CDR3 is made up of 13 amino acids. The CDR3 bases are TGTGCCAGCAGTGAAATCAGGCGGGAGGCCCAGTACTTC. This translates into CASSEIRREAQYF.

This chain links TRBV27 with TRBJ2-3, with D unclear. Trimming took off 6 bases at V and 2 bases at J, with 9 bases between the two ends. Germline values: CDR1 MNHEY, CDR2 SMNVEV (reference sequence). This CDR3 spans 13 amino acids. The CDR3 reads CASSTPVTDTQYF. CDR3 DNA: TGTGCCAGCAGCACCCCTGTCACAGATACGCAGTATTTT.

This clone is a singleton in its sample. This chain connects TRBV7-3 to TRBJ1-1; D gene ambiguous. Germline CDR1 SGHTA, CDR2 FQGTGA. The CDR3 is 12 amino acids. V lost 4 bases and J 6 bases, leaving 9 bases between the germline ends. CDR3 nucleotide sequence: TGTGCCAGCAGCTACCCGGGAGCTGAAGCTTTCTTT. Its translation: CASSYPGAEAFF.

The CDR3 DNA sequence: TGTGCCAGCAGCCACTACCCCCAACTAGAACCCTCCCGCAATGAGCAGTTCTTC. It encodes CASSHYPQLEPSRNEQFF. The rearrangement joins TRBV7-8 to TRBJ2-1; TRBD2 might be the D (5 bases). The CDR3 totals 18 residues. V shed 5 bases and J shed 6 bases, with 26 bases lying between them. The V gene's germline CDR1 is SGHVS and CDR2 FQNEAQ.

The V and J genes are TRBV7-9 and TRBJ2-1, with D possibly being TRBD1 (6 bases). Germline assignment: CDR1 SEHNR and CDR2 FQNEAQ (reference sequence). This CDR3 spans 17 amino acids. The V end was cut by 1 base, the J end by 6 bases, with 19 bases between. CDR3 sequence: CASSLDSFGGMSNEQFF. The CDR3 DNA follows: TGTGCCAGCAGCTTAGATAGTTTTGGGGGCATGAGCAATGAGCAGTTCTTC.

This chain uses TRBV12-1 with TRBJ2-4; TRBD1, the D gene given by the table, was not confirmed from the DNA. TRBV12-1 is listed as a pseudogene. This CDR3 has 18 residues. The CDR3 is CASSWSLPPGQQKNIQYF. The CDR3 DNA is TGTGCCAGCAGCTGGTCTCTACCGCCGGGACAGCAAAAAAACATTCAGTACTTC.